The clone carrying this T cell receptor (beta chain) was counted a single time. Its antigen is not known. CDR1 and CDR2 from the germline V gene are SEHNR and FQNEAQ (reference sequence). Trimming took 5 bases from V and 0 from J, leaving 14 bases between them. This CDR3 spans 16 amino acids. These data are taken from a study of siplizumab effects on memory and regulatory T cells. Data came from immunoSEQ multiplex PCR; TCRdb stores just in-frame clones and leaves some out. In the table there are 98,000 or so clones, approximately 93% of which are singletons. Findings and limits, study-wide: Memory cells seemed less diverse than naive T cells, which also seemed major contributors to the alloresponse.

The source of this sequence is a human donor in good health. The V gene is TRBV7-9, the J gene TRBJ1-3; weak D call: TRBD1 (6 bases). Material: Tregs sorted from blood. CDR3 sequence (DNA): TGTGCCAGCAGCAAAACCGGACAGATCTCTGGAAACACCATATATTTT. Its protein product is CASSKTGQISGNTIYF.